One and the same sample provided the 31 T cell receptor beta chains below, sequenced in a study of radiotherapy plus CTLA-4 blockade in lung cancer. The table came from immunoSEQ multiplex PCR; TCRdb's copy has only in-frame clones and leaves some out. The sample includes 55,000 to 85,000 clones, more than 70% seen only once; the top ten take about 16%. The material sequenced was peripheral blood, taken from a patient treated with radiotherapy plus ipilimumab. All receptors come from a human donor with non-small cell lung cancer whose response to radiotherapy plus ipilimumab could not be evaluated. Some clones in this sample may be carry-over from other donors' samples.

The J gene is TRBJ1-6, the V gene TRBV19; 9 nucleotides align to TRBD1. The trim removed 5 bases at V and 9 bases at J, leaving 5 bases unmatched. Per germline, CDR1 LNHDA and CDR2 SQIVND (reference sequence). CDR3 length: 14 residues. CDR3 nucleotides: TGTGCCAGTAGTTCCCGGGACAGGGTTTCACCCCTCCACTTT. Residues: CASSSRDRVSPLHF.

V gene TRBV2 combines with J gene TRBJ2-5; perhaps TRBD1 as D (6 bases). Germline lookup yields CDR1 SNHLY and CDR2 FYNNEI. This CDR3 is 12 amino acids long. Trimming cost V 6 bases and J 4 bases, with 9 bases left between them. CDR3: CASSQGPETQYF. The CDR3, as DNA: TGTGCCAGCAGCCAGGGGCCAGAGACCCAGTACTTC.

The table lists this clone with a count of one. This chain uses TRBV28 with TRBJ2-7; D is ambiguous. V was pared by 6 bases and J by 0 bases, with 6 bases between. The CDR3 length is 12 residues. Germline CDR1 MDHEN, CDR2 SYDVKM. The CDR3 DNA follows: TGTGCCAGCAGAGAGAGCTCCTACGAGCAGTACTTC. Protein product: CASRESSYEQYF.

V usage is TRBV4-1 and J usage is TRBJ2-5; weak D call: TRBD2 (6 bases). The germline CDR1 and CDR2 sequences are MGHRA and YSYEKL. The CDR3 spans 16 residues. Trimming took 1 base from V and 7 from J, leaving 19 bases between them. CDR3 loop: CASSQVVGDVGGTQYF. In DNA form, the CDR3 reads TGCGCCAGCAGCCAAGTAGTTGGGGACGTGGGGGGGACCCAGTACTTC.

This clone was observed a few times. The genes are TRBV10-3 and TRBJ1-2; D is ambiguous. The CDR3 extends over 11 amino acids. V lost 4 bases and J lost 3, with 3 bases in between. Germline-derived CDR1 and CDR2 are ENHRY and SYGVKD. CDR3 protein: CAISADYGYTF. In DNA form, the CDR3 reads TGTGCCATCAGTGCCGACTATGGCTACACCTTC.

The sample holds a few counts of this clone. The chain uses TRBV28 and TRBJ1-4; a possible D gene is TRBD1 (6 bases). This CDR3 has 13 residues. The V gene's germline CDR1 is MDHEN and CDR2 SYDVKM. V lost 8 bases to trimming and J lost 6 bases, with 13 bases between them. This CDR3 is CASLRQAHEKLFF. The CDR3 region has the DNA TGTGCCAGCCTTCGACAGGCCCATGAAAAACTGTTTTTT.

The chain links TRBV2 to TRBJ2-1, with TRBD1 matching 7 bases. The CDR3 contains 14 residues. Germline lookup yields CDR1 SNHLY and CDR2 FYNNEI. V was pared by 5 bases and J by 2 bases, with 3 bases of the junction left unmatched. CDR3 loop: CASSLQGTYNEQFF. The DNA of the CDR3 is TGTGCCAGCAGTTTACAGGGGACCTACAATGAGCAGTTCTTC.

CDR3 bases: TGCGCCAGCAGCTCCACAGGGGTCGGAAACACCATATATTTT. Translated: CASSSTGVGNTIYF. The chain couples TRBV5-1 to TRBJ1-3, with 7 positions matching TRBD1. This CDR3 contains 14 residues. With V trimmed by 3 bases and J by 4 bases, 4 bases remained unmatched. Germline V CDR1 and CDR2: SGHRS, YFSETQ. Full variable domain (missing parts from reference TRBV5-1 and TRBJ1-3): KAGVTQTPRYLIKTRGQQVTLSCSPISGHRSVSWYQQTPGQGLQFLFEYFSETQRNKGNFPGRFSGRQFSNSRSEMNVSTLELGDSALYLCASSSTGVGNTIYFGEGSWLTVV.

The V call is TRBV5-6, the J call TRBJ1-1, with D perhaps TRBD1 (5 bases). This CDR3 spans 13 amino acids. CDR1 and CDR2 from the germline V gene are SGHDT and YYEEEE. The V end was cut by 4 bases, the J end by 1 base, with 8 bases between. CDR3 loop: CASSVGGNTEAFF. As DNA, the CDR3 is TGTGCCAGCAGCGTCGGGGGGAACACTGAAGCTTTCTTT.

J is TRBJ1-2 and V is TRBV29-1; D is undetermined. V shed 6 bases and J shed 7 bases, with 18 bases lying between them. The germline gives CDR1 SQVTM, CDR2 ANQGSEA. The CDR3 length is 13 residues. This CDR3 is CSVSDEAGGGYTF. The CDR3 DNA follows: TGCAGCGTCTCGGACGAAGCAGGAGGTGGCTACACCTTC.

The chain couples TRBV6-5 to TRBJ2-1, with no clear D. The CDR3 totals 14 residues. Germline CDR1 is MNHEY and CDR2 is SVGAGI. Trimming took off 4 bases at V and 4 bases at J, with 11 bases between the two ends. CDR3 DNA: TGTGCCAGCAGTTTACAGAGTTATTACAATGAGCAGTTCTTC. Its protein is CASSLQSYYNEQFF.

The chain uses TRBV9 and TRBJ2-3; TRBD2 agrees at 10 bases. The CDR3 loop spans 16 amino acids. In germline, CDR1 is SGDLS, CDR2 YYNGEE. V was clipped by 4 bases and J by 2 bases; unmatched bases: 7. The CDR3 loop is CASSPTSGDITDTQYF. The CDR3, as DNA: TGTGCCAGCAGCCCCACTAGCGGGGATATCACAGATACGCAGTATTTT.

This clone was seen once. The rearrangement joins TRBV4-1 to TRBJ2-5, with 8 bases lining up with TRBD1. The junction had 8 bases not matched to a gene; V was cut back by 0 bases and J by 2 bases. The CDR3 is made up of 17 amino acids. Germline V CDR1 and CDR2: MGHRA, YSYEKL. The CDR3 spells CASSQDRAGGPQETQYF. For the CDR3, the DNA is TGCGCCAGCAGCCAAGACAGGGCAGGGGGCCCACAAGAGACCCAGTACTTC.

Worth noting for this clone: Other nucleotide sequences in the sample specify the same CDR3. The V gene is TRBV2, the J gene TRBJ1-5; 7 bases agree with TRBD1. CDR1 is SNHLY, CDR2 FYNNEI, per germline. The CDR3 contains 13 residues. Trimming cost V 8 bases and J 7 bases; bases outside gene matches: 8. CDR3 nucleotide sequence: TGTGCCAGCCGGGGGCAGGGACAGCAGCCCCAGCATTTT. Protein product: CASRGQGQQPQHF.

The chain links TRBV7-2 to TRBJ2-3; D may be TRBD2 (7 bases). The germline gives CDR1 SGHTA, CDR2 FQGNSA. The CDR3 spans 15 residues. Trimming shortened V by 3 bases and J by 0 bases, and 10 bases separated the two germline ends. CDR3 sequence reads: CASSFRGASTDTQYF. The DNA of the CDR3 is TGTGCCAGCAGCTTCCGGGGGGCCAGCACAGATACGCAGTATTTT.

The chain carries TRBV5-1 and TRBJ1-2; D uncertain. The germline CDR1 and CDR2 sequences are SGHRS and YFSETQ. The CDR3 is 15 amino acids. V dropped 5 bases and J dropped 7 bases, with 21 bases sitting between them. The CDR3 nucleotides read TGCGCCAGCAGTTCGGGAAACGAGGGAACTAGTGGCTACACCTTC. It encodes CASSSGNEGTSGYTF.

CDR3 protein: CASSYLIQGEVGYTF. CDR3 nucleotides: TGTGCCAGCAGTTACCTAATTCAGGGGGAAGTAGGCTACACCTTC. The rearrangement joins TRBV6-5 to TRBJ1-2, with TRBD1 identical over 7 bases. V gave up 2 bases and J gave up 8 bases; unmatched junction bases: 11. Per the germline V gene, CDR1 is MNHEY and CDR2 is SVGAGI. The CDR3 runs 15 residues.

This chain joins TRBV15 and TRBJ1-2, with 7 bases aligning to TRBD1. The junction had 1 base not matched to a gene; V was cut back by 1 base and J by 5 bases. The CDR3 runs to 13 residues. In germline, CDR1 is LNHNV, CDR2 YYDKDF (reference sequence). DNA of the CDR3: TGTGCCACCAGCAGAGGACAGGGTTATGGCTACACCTTC. As protein: CATSRGQGYGYTF.

The chain employs TRBV5-1 and TRBJ2-2; 10 bases are a match to TRBD1. The CDR3 is 17 amino acids. CDR1 and CDR2 (germline): SGHRS, YFSETQ. J gave up 4 bases and V 4 bases, and 10 bases lay outside the gene matches. This chain's CDR3 is CASSHEPGQGSTGELFF. The CDR3 DNA follows: TGCGCCAGCAGCCACGAGCCGGGACAGGGGTCCACCGGGGAGCTGTTTTTT. Based on the CDR3 plus reference TRBV5-1 and TRBJ2-2, the full variable domain is KAGVTQTPRYLIKTRGQQVTLSCSPISGHRSVSWYQQTPGQGLQFLFEYFSETQRNKGNFPGRFSGRQFSNSRSEMNVSTLELGDSALYLCASSHEPGQGSTGELFFGEGSRLTVL.

The gene calls are TRBV5-1 and TRBJ2-1; 7 bases are a match to TRBD2. Germline V gene lookup returns CDR1 SGHRS and CDR2 YFSETQ. The CDR3 runs 15 residues. Unmatched junction bases numbered 4, after V lost 4 bases and J lost 0 bases. Here the CDR3 reads CASSQAGNSYNEQFF. In DNA form, the CDR3 reads TGCGCCAGCAGCCAAGCGGGGAACTCCTACAATGAGCAGTTCTTC. Filled out from reference TRBV5-1 and TRBJ2-1, the complete variable domain reads KAGVTQTPRYLIKTRGQQVTLSCSPISGHRSVSWYQQTPGQGLQFLFEYFSETQRNKGNFPGRFSGRQFSNSRSEMNVSTLELGDSALYLCASSQAGNSYNEQFFGPGTRLTVL.

The chain joins TRBV6-5 to TRBJ2-5; 11 positions match TRBD2. The J call may be incorrect, as the DNA end agrees better with TRBJ2-7. The CDR3 contains 14 residues. Germline lookup yields CDR1 MNHEY and CDR2 SVGAGI. CDR3 region: CASSSSGGDYEQYF. CDR3 coding DNA: TGTGCCAGCAGTAGTAGCGGGGGGGATTACGAGCAGTACTTC.

V is TRBV29-1 and J is TRBJ1-1; TRBD1 might be the D (6 bases). The CDR3 has 14 amino acids. Trimming removed 7 bases at V and 0 bases at J, with 15 bases between. Per germline, CDR1 SQVTM and CDR2 ANQGSEA. CDR3 protein: CSATTGTLNTEAFF. CDR3 in DNA: TGCAGCGCTACGACAGGAACCTTGAACACTGAAGCTTTCTTT. Full variable domain (missing parts from reference TRBV29-1 and TRBJ1-1): SAVISQKPSRDICQRGTSLTIQCQVDSQVTMMFWYRQQPGQSLTLIATANQGSEATYESGFVIDKFPISRPNLTFSTLTVSNMSPEDSSIYLCSATTGTLNTEAFFGQGTRLTVV.

J is TRBJ2-7 and V is TRBV28; the D gene is possibly TRBD2 (6 bases). This CDR3 spans 15 amino acids. Trimming pared 8 bases from V and 3 bases from J, leaving 20 bases between. Germline V gene sequence: CDR1 MDHEN, CDR2 SYDVKM. CDR3 DNA sequence: TGTGCCAGCCGGGGGTCAGGCAGGACTTACTACGAGCAGTACTTC. This translates into CASRGSGRTYYEQYF.

The rearrangement joins TRBV4-2 to TRBJ1-2; no definite D call. Trimming pared 4 bases from V and 6 bases from J, leaving 12 bases between. The CDR3 has 13 residues. Germline V CDR1 and CDR2: LGHNA, YNFKEQ. The CDR3 is CASSPLSGDGYTF. As DNA, the CDR3 is TGTGCCAGCAGCCCCCTTTCCGGGGATGGCTACACCTTC.

The CDR3 loop is CASSPEGAFQYF. The CDR3, as DNA: TGTGCCAGCTCACCTGAAGGGGCCTTTCAGTACTTC. The V and J genes are TRBV18 and TRBJ2-4, with D possibly TRBD1 on 5 matching bases. Germline V gene sequence: CDR1 KGHSH, CDR2 LQKENI. The V end lost 3 bases, the J end lost 11 bases, and 11 bases lay between the germline ends. This CDR3 region has 12 residues.

This clone was seen a handful of times. In the same sample, other DNA sequences code for this CDR3. The chain has TRBV7-8 and TRBJ2-7; D is perhaps TRBD1 (7 bases). The CDR3 extends over 16 amino acids. V was shortened by 5 bases and J by 3 bases, with 20 bases between the two germline ends. Germline CDR1 reads SGHVS; CDR2 reads FQNEAQ. CDR3 sequence: CASSPVEGTAFYEQYF. The CDR3 DNA reads as TGTGCCAGCAGCCCGGTGGAGGGGACAGCTTTCTACGAGCAGTACTTC.

This clone has more than one count but fewer than ten. V gene TRBV19 combines with J gene TRBJ2-5, with D uncertain. Germline V CDR1 and CDR2: LNHDA, SQIVND (reference sequence). There are 14 residues in the CDR3. V was cut by 3 bases and J by 0 bases, with 8 bases left in between. The CDR3 here is CASSINAYQETQYF. CDR3 bases: TGTGCCAGTAGTATTAATGCGTACCAAGAGACCCAGTACTTC. Looking up the rest from reference TRBV19 and TRBJ2-5 gives the full variable domain: DGGITQSPKYLFRKEGQNVTLSCEQNLNHDAMYWYRQDPGQGLRLIYYSQIVNDFQKGDIAEGYSVSREKKESFPLTVTSAQKNPTAFYLCASSINAYQETQYFGPGTRLLVL.

V gene TRBV5-1 combines with J gene TRBJ2-7, with TRBD2 matching 14 bases. The CDR3 spans 16 residues. J was trimmed by 2 bases and V by 4 bases; bases with no gene match: 5. Germline values: CDR1 SGHRS, CDR2 YFSETQ. This chain's CDR3 is CASSAGLAGGPYEQYF. Here the CDR3 DNA reads TGCGCCAGCAGCGCCGGACTAGCGGGGGGACCCTACGAGCAGTACTTC.

This clone was detected a few times. This chain links TRBV6-6 with TRBJ1-4; maybe TRBD1 (6 bases). Trimming pared 0 bases from V and 7 bases from J, leaving 15 bases between. Per the germline V gene, CDR1 is MNHNY and CDR2 is SVGAGI (reference sequence). This CDR3 is built from 16 residues. CDR3 loop: CASSYSGGARFEKLFF. The CDR3 DNA reads TGTGCCAGCAGTTACTCGGGGGGGGCTCGATTTGAAAAACTGTTTTTT.

This sequence joins TRBV6-5 and TRBJ2-7, with 8 positions matching TRBD1. The germline gives CDR1 MNHEY, CDR2 SVGAGI. The CDR3 has 14 residues. Trimming took 8 bases from V and 2 from J; bases not matched to a gene: 8. The CDR3 protein is CASRQGINPYEQYF. CDR3 coding DNA: TGTGCCAGCCGACAGGGGATAAACCCCTACGAGCAGTACTTC.

In its sample, this clone was seen many times. The chain has TRBV2 and TRBJ2-1; weak D call: TRBD2 (5 bases). The V end was cut by 2 bases, the J end by 6 bases, with 14 bases between. The CDR3 has 15 residues. Germline-derived CDR1 and CDR2 are SNHLY and FYNNEI. CDR3 DNA: TGTGCCAGCAGTGAAATGGGTGGGCTAGCCAATGAGCAGTTCTTC. Translated: CASSEMGGLANEQFF.